These T cell receptor beta chains were read from a single sample in a study of regulatory T cells in long-lasting Graves disease. Each CDR3 protein is one row after TCRdb ran MiXCR on the multiplex PCR reads. The sample records approximately 540,000 distinct CDR3 sequences, about 11% being singletons. The same sample was also studied in work on T cells in Graves' hyperthyroidism and ophthalmopathy.

This material consisted of peripheral blood mononuclear cells (PBMCs), taken at new diagnosis, from a patient treated with antithyroid drugs. All receptors come from a woman aged 25-40 years with Graves disease. Both conserved end residues are part of each CDR3. D genes are given only for firm matches. Not all rows give a size; the values are once, few, many and, for expanded clones, a class.

abundance	v_gene	j_gene	d_gene	CDR3nt	CDR3aa
many	TRBV6-5	TRBJ2-7	-	TGTGCCAGCAGTTACGGGCAGGCTCGGTACGAGCAGTACTTC	CASSYGQARYEQYF
many	TRBV24-1	TRBJ2-7	-	TGTGCCACCAGTGATTCTGACTACTACGAGCAGTACTTC	CATSDSDYYEQYF
-	TRBV30	TRBJ2-1	-	TGTGCCTGGAAGCGAGGGAGCTCCTACAATGAGCAGTTCTTC	CAWKRGSSYNEQFF
-	TRBV20-1	TRBJ1-3	-	TGCAGTGCTAGAGATTTCCAGAGGGAAGCGTCCGGAAACACCATATATTTT	CSARDFQREASGNTIYF
many	TRBV2	TRBJ2-1	-	TGTGCCAGCACCGATCTAGCGAATGAGCAGTTCTTC	CASTDLANEQFF
-	TRBV10-3	TRBJ1-2	-	TGTGCCATCAGTGGGATCCAGACAGGCGACTATGGCTACACCTTC	CAISGIQTGDYGYTF
many	TRBV5-6	TRBJ1-2	-	TGTGCCAGCAGCTTGGCGGTACGGCAGACTTCGAACTATGGCTACACCTTC	CASSLAVRQTSNYGYTF
-	TRBV25-1	TRBJ1-5	-	TGTGCCAGCAGTGGGGCCACGTATAGCAATCAGCCCCAGCATTTT	CASSGATYSNQPQHF
many	TRBV12-3/TRBV12-4	TRBJ2-1	-	TGTGCCAGCAGCTTAGTCAATGAGCAGTTCTTC	CASSLVNEQFF
-	TRBV27	TRBJ2-7	TRBD1	TGTGCCAGCTGGGGACAGAACGACGAGCAGTACTTC	CASWGQNDEQYF
many	TRBV30	TRBJ1-1	-	TGTGCCTGGAGTGTAGGATATAAAGGAACTGAAGCTTTCTTT	CAWSVGYKGTEAFF
many	TRBV27	TRBJ1-6	TRBD1	TGTGCCAGCAGTTCTTGGACAGGGGGCGGAAATTCACCCCTCCACTTT	CASSSWTGGGNSPLHF
many	TRBV11-2	TRBJ2-1	-	TGTGCCAGCAGCTTAGCGGGATTATACAATGAGCAGTTCTTC	CASSLAGLYNEQFF
many	TRBV3-1	TRBJ1-6	TRBD1	TGTGCCAGCAGCCAGCGGGACAGGGACTCACCCCTCCACTTT	CASSQRDRDSPLHF
many	TRBV11-1	TRBJ1-1	TRBD1	TGTGCCAGCAGCCCGGGACAGGGGATCGGGGCTTTCTTT	CASSPGQGIGAFF
few	TRBV2	TRBJ1-1	-	TGTGCCGGCAGTCAAAGCAGAAGCGGGATGAACACTGAAGCTTTCTTT	CAGSQSRSGMNTEAFF
-	TRBV28	TRBJ2-3	-	TGTGCCAGCAGTTCTCCGGTCGAGGGGGTGACAGATACGCAGTATTTT	CASSSPVEGVTDTQYF
-	TRBV6-7	TRBJ1-5	TRBD1	TGTGCCAGCAGTCTACAGGGGGCCTGGCAGCCCCAGCATTTT	CASSLQGAWQPQHF
many	TRBV4-3	TRBJ1-2	TRBD1	TGCGCCAGCAGCCAATCCGGACAGGGGGATTATGGCTACACCTTC	CASSQSGQGDYGYTF
few	TRBV6-2/TRBV6-3	TRBJ2-1	-	TGTGCCAGCAGTTACTCGGTTACGTTTTCCTACAATGAGCAGTTCTTC	CASSYSVTFSYNEQFF
many	TRBV28	TRBJ1-3	-	TGTGCCAGCAGTTTATTACAGGCCGCAGATGTCTCTGGAAACACCATATATTTT	CASSLLQAADVSGNTIYF
many	TRBV2	TRBJ2-5	TRBD2	TGTGCCAGCAGTAGAAGGGAGGGAGCATTGGAGACCCAGTACTTC	CASSRREGALETQYF
many	TRBV5-1	TRBJ1-1	-	TGCGCCAGCAGAGGGGTCGTGAACACTGAAGCTTTCTTT	CASRGVVNTEAFF
once	TRBV9	TRBJ2-3	-	TGTGCCAGCAGCCGGTTGCGGATCGGCACAGATACGCAGTATTTT	CASSRLRIGTDTQYF
-	TRBV4-3	TRBJ1-1	-	TGCGCCAGCAGCCAAGATCCAGGGCACGTCGCTGAAGCTTTCTTT	CASSQDPGHVAEAFF
many	TRBV2	TRBJ2-1	TRBD2	TGTGCCAGCAAGCTAGCGGGGGGCTACAATGAGCAGTTCTTC	CASKLAGGYNEQFF
many	TRBV28	TRBJ2-7	TRBD1	TGTGCCAGCAGAACAGGACAGGACGGCTCCTACGAGCAGTACTTC	CASRTGQDGSYEQYF
many	TRBV6-1	TRBJ1-1	-	TGTGCCAGCAGATGGACCGGCGGGGGGCCTGAAGCTTTCTTT	CASRWTGGGPEAFF
many	TRBV5-1	TRBJ2-7	-	TGCGCCAGCAGCTTGGGGTCTAGCGTCTACGAGCAGTACTTC	CASSLGSSVYEQYF
many	TRBV5-1	TRBJ2-5	TRBD2	TGCGCCAGCAGCTCCAGACCCACTAGCGGTCTTCAAGAGACCCAGTACTTC	CASSSRPTSGLQETQYF
many	TRBV18	TRBJ2-5	-	TGTGCCAGCTCACCACCGGGAAGGTACCAAGAGACCCAGTACTTC	CASSPPGRYQETQYF
many	TRBV30	TRBJ2-7	-	TGTGCCTGGAGTGCCGCGACGATGAAGGCCTACGAGCAGTACTTC	CAWSAATMKAYEQYF
many	TRBV6-2/TRBV6-3	TRBJ2-1	-	TGTGCCAGCAGTTACCGTGAAGGTGGCAGCTCCTACAATGAGCAGTTCTTC	CASSYREGGSSYNEQFF
-	TRBV28	TRBJ2-1	TRBD2	TGTGCCACCACTCGGACTAGCGGGAGGAGTGAGCAGTTCTTC	CATTRTSGRSEQFF
-	TRBV20-1	TRBJ1-1	-	TGCAGTTTTATATTGGTAGCTCAGGGGTCGTGGACTGAAGCTTTCTTT	CSFILVAQGSWTEAFF
many	TRBV27	TRBJ2-1	TRBD2	TGTGCCAGCAGGAGTGAAGCGGGAGGGCCAGGCAATGAGCAGTTCTTC	CASRSEAGGPGNEQFF
-	TRBV18	TRBJ1-3	-	TGTGCCAGCTCACCGGGGCTTGGAGACACCATATATTTT	CASSPGLGDTIYF
many	TRBV10-3	TRBJ1-3	-	TGTGCCATCAGTGATAGATCCTACTCTGGAAACACCATATATTTT	CAISDRSYSGNTIYF
many	TRBV7-9	TRBJ1-2	-	TGTGCCAGCAGCCCAGGAGCCGTAGGATATGGCTACACCTTC	CASSPGAVGYGYTF
many	TRBV20-1	TRBJ2-7	-	TGCAGTGCTAGAGATTTTGGGAAAAGCGACGAGCAGTACTTC	CSARDFGKSDEQYF
many	TRBV6-1	TRBJ2-7	TRBD1	TGTGCCACTCAACCTACAGAAGGGGGCCTAGGGGACGAGCAGTACTTC	CATQPTEGGLGDEQYF
-	TRBV11-2	TRBJ1-1	TRBD1	TGCGCCAGCAGCCAAGAGGGGGCAGGGAGGACGAACACTGAAGCTTTCTTT	CASSQEGAGRTNTEAFF
many	TRBV7-9	TRBJ2-5	-	TGTGCCACCCTGGGAGTGTCGGAGACCCAGTACTTC	CATLGVSETQYF